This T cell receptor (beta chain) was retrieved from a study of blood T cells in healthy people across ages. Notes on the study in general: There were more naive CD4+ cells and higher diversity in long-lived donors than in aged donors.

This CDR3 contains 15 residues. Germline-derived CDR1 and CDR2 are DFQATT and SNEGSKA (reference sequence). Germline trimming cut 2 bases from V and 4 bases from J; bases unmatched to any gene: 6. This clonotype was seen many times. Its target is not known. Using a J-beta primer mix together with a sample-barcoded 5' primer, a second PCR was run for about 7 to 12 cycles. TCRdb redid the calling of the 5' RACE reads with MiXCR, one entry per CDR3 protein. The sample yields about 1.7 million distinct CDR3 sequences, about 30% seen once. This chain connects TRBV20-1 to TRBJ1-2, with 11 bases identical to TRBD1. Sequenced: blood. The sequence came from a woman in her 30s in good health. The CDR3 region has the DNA TGCAGTGCTAGACTGCCGGGACAGGGGGGCTATGGCTACACCTTC. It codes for CSARLPGQGGYGYTF.